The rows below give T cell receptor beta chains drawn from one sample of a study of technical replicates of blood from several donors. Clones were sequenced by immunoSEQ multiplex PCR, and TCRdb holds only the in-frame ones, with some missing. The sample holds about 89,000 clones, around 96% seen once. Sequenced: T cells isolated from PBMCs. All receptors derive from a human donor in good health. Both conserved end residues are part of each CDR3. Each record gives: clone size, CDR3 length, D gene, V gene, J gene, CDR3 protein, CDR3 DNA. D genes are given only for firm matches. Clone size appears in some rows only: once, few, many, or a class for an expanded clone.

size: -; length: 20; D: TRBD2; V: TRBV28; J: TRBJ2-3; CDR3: CASSHAGGFEYTTSTDTQYF; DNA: TGTGCCAGCTCCCATGCGGGGGGCTTCGAATATACAACTAGCACAGATACGCAGTATTTT
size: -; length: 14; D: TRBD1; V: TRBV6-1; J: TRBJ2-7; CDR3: CASSPPGQGYEQYF; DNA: TGTGCCAGCAGTCCCCCGGGACAGGGCTACGAGCAGTACTTC
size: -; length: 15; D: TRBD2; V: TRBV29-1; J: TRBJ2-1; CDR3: CSVSGTSGSYNEQFF; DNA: TGCAGCGTTTCCGGGACTAGCGGCTCCTACAATGAGCAGTTCTTC
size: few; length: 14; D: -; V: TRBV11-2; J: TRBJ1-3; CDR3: CASSSSRTGNTIYF; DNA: TGTGCCAGCAGCTCGTCTAGGACTGGAAACACCATATATTTT
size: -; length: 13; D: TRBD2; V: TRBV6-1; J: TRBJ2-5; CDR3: CASSGLALETQYF; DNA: TGTGCCAGCAGCGGACTAGCGTTGGAGACCCAGTACTTC
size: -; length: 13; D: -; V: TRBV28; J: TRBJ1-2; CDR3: CASSLPGYYGYTF; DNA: TGTGCCAGCAGTTTACCGGGGTACTATGGCTACACCTTC
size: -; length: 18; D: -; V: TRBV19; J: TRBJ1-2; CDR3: CASSIVGDPIALIYGYTF; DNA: TGTGCCAGTAGTATAGTCGGAGACCCGATTGCATTGATCTATGGCTACACCTTC
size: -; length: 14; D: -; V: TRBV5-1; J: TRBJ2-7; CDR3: CASSLLQGSNEQYF; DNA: TGCGCCAGCAGCTTGTTACAGGGCTCAAACGAGCAGTACTTC
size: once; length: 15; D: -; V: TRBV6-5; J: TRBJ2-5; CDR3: CASSYSVTAKETQYF; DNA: TGTGCCAGCAGTTACTCGGTTACAGCTAAAGAGACCCAGTACTTC
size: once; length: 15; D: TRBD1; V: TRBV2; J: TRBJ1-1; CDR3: CASRPGTGAPSDAFF; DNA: TGTGCCAGCAGACCCGGGACAGGGGCCCCCTCGGATGCTTTCTTT
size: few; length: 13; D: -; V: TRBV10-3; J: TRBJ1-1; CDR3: CAISEMRNTEAFF; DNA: TGTGCCATCAGTGAGATGAGGAACACTGAAGCTTTCTTT
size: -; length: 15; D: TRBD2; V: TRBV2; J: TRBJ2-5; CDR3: CASSDETSGSKTQYF; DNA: TGTGCCAGCAGTGACGAGACTAGCGGGAGTAAGACCCAGTACTTC
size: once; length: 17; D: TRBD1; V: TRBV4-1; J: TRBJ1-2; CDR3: CASSLNEGGGTAYGYTF; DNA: TGCGCCAGCAGCCTTAATGAGGGAGGCGGGACAGCCTATGGCTACACCTTC
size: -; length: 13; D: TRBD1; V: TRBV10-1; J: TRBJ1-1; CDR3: CASSGTGASEAFF; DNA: TGCGCCAGCAGTGGGACAGGGGCCTCAGAAGCTTTCTTT
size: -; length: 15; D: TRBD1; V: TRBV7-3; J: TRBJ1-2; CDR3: CASSLPRDRGYGYTF; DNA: TGTGCCAGCAGCTTACCCCGGGACAGGGGTTATGGCTACACCTTC
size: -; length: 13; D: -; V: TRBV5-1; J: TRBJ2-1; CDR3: CASSRDRDSEQFF; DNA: TGCGCCAGCAGCAGAGACAGGGACTCCGAGCAGTTCTTC
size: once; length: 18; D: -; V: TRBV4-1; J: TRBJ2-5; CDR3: CASSQVARGHQEKETQYF; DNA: TGCGCCAGCAGCCAAGTTGCCCGGGGTCACCAGGAAAAAGAGACCCAGTACTTC
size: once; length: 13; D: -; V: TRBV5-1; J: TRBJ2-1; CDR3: CASSTREQGQQFF; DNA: TGCGCCAGCAGCACCCGAGAACAGGGACAGCAGTTCTTC
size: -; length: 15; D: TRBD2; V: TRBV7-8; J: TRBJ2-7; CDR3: CASSLELTSAYEQYF; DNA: TGTGCCAGCAGCTTAGAGCTTACTAGCGCCTACGAGCAGTACTTC
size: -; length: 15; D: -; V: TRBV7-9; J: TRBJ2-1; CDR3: CASSYFGGSYNEQFF; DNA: TGTGCCAGCAGCTATTTCGGGGGCTCCTACAATGAGCAGTTCTTC